This T cell receptor (beta chain) was captured in a study of T cell responses to AZD1222 COVID-19 vaccine (dated by TCRdb to the early 2020s). With respect to the entire study: TCR sequencing was performed for approximately 240 trial participants, of whom about 200 were given two doses of AZD1222 and some 25 were given two doses of MenACWY control vaccine. Enrollment into the trials was organized by age into subgroups of 18-55, 56-69 and 70-plus years, and those subgroups contained about 150, 27 and 61 TCR-sequenced participants, respectively. General study outcomes and caveats: Conclusions about previously exposed vaccinees were limited because only a handful of AZD1222 recipients were SARS-CoV-2 seropositive at baseline. Because no samples from the day 14 peak response were available, repertoires could be characterized only after the peak T cell response. A significant rise in spike-specific TCR breadth and depth was observed after two AZD1222 doses relative to day 0 and relative to MenACWY recipients. Epitopes outside the regions mutated in the B.1.351 and B.1.1.7 variants were reportedly recognized by nearly half of the unique spike-specific TCRs. Participants were mostly white British, with more females than males. The authors suggested clonal diversity may have been underestimated. The 56-69-year group was small, and its depth increase did not reach significance, likely because of low power. The whole spike protein was spanned by vaccine-associated CD4 TCRs, and dominant responses were seen in regions 160-218 and 743-854.

The CDR3 regions of human TCRbeta chains were subjected to immunosequencing. In the paper's pipeline: TCRs in the repertoires were matched against a reference library of SARS-CoV-2-specific TCRs that had been generated with the MIRA antigen-specificity platform. Breadth meant the fraction of unique TCRs that were SARS-CoV-2-associated, whereas depth meant the fraction of total T cells that were SARS-CoV-2-associated. Using the MIRA data, every spike-specific TCR was mapped to the spike region that the TCR reacted to and assigned to either a CD4 or a CD8 class. Log10-transformed breadth and depth values were compared by one-way ANOVA with Sidak's multiple comparisons tests. The clones in this table, taken by TCRdb from immuneACCESS, are in-frame only. Not every clone is retained; where verified, under half of the shortfall comes from an unresolved V gene, and the cause of the rest is unknown. V and J calls and clone size are as listed in that table; D and trimming were resolved from the DNA. The sample includes 150,000 to 200,000 clones, with about 91% observed a single time. The ten largest make up approximately 10% of the sample.

Taken with the paper, the label for time point translates to: about 28 days (+/-7) after the second vaccine dose. AZD1222 recipients given second doses at about 4 weeks or at about 12 weeks were pooled, since spike-specific TCR depth and breadth were not found to differ between the two schedules. Vaccinee samples came from UK trials COV001 and COV002, including a single-blind randomized controlled phase 2/3 trial of AZD1222 (ChAdOx1 nCoV-19) in healthy adults. For TCRbeta chain sequencing, PBMC samples from trial participants were taken at day 0 and at day 28 after the second dose. A note on this clone: This clone's antigen is unknown. There are no base qualities to consult, and no much larger clone falls within one base.

Trimmed from V: 6 bases; trimmed from J: 7 bases; junction bases lacking a gene match: 7. The CDR3 runs 13 residues from the cysteine to the phenylalanine. Just CDR3 DNA is preserved here, 39 bases in frame from base 1. CDR1 MNHEY and CDR2 SVGAGI were looked up in the germline V gene. The receptor was derived from an adult who received the AZD1222 COVID-19 vaccine. Rearrangement joined TRBV6-5 to TRBJ2-7, with 9 junctional bases fitting TRBD1. The starting material was peripheral blood, obtained 28 days after the second AZD1222 dose. The nucleotide sequence reads TGTGCCAGCAGACCCACAGGGGGCGGGGAGCAGTACTTC. The resulting protein is CASRPTGGGEQYF.